This T cell receptor beta chain comes out of a study of Graves' ophthalmopathy and Graves' hyperthyroidism. This clonotype showed up many times. As the template, RNA transcripts were used to amplify TCR beta CDR3 regions. An initial RT-PCR round employing HTBI primers preceded a second-round multiplex PCR. TCRdb passed the multiplex PCR reads through MiXCR, listing each CDR3 protein once. The sample carries 680,000 or so distinct CDR3 sequences, roughly 20% recorded once. CDR3 length equals 13 residues. V lost 5 bases and J lost 7, with 14 bases in between. J is TRBJ1-1 and V is TRBV12-3 or TRBV12-4, with D hard to call. This TCR was recovered from a young woman with stable Graves' hyperthyroidism. Some clones in this sample may be carry-over from other donors' samples. Sequenced material: peripheral blood. This CDR3 is CASSLSWAGEAFF. CDR3 nucleotides: TGTGCCAGCAGTCTCTCCTGGGCAGGTGAAGCTTTCTTT.